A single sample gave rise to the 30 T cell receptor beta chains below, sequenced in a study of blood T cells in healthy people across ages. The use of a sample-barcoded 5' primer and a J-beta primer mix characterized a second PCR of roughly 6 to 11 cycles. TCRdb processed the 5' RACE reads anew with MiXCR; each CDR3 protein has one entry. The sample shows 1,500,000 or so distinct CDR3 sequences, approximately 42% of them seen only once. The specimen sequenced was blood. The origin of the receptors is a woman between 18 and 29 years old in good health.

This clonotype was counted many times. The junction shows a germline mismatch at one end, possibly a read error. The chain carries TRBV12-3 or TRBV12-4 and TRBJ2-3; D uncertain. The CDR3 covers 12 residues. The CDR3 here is CASSLEGDTQYF. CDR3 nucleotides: TGTGCCAGCAGCTTAGAAGGAGATACGCAGTATTTT.

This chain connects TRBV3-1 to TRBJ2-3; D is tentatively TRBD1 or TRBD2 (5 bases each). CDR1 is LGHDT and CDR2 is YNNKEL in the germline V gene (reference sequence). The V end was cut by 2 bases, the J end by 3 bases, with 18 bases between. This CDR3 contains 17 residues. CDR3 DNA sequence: TGTGCCAGCAGCCAAAATACGGGACGAGCGGAAACAGATACGCAGTATTTT. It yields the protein CASSQNTGRAETDTQYF.

CDR3 DNA sequence: TGTGCCAGCAGGCTCCAGGGGGACACCATATATTTT. Amino acid sequence: CASRLQGDTIYF. The chain combines TRBV6-6 with TRBJ1-3, with 7 bases identical to TRBD1. The CDR3 is 12 residues long. Germline trimming cut 6 bases from V and 8 bases from J; bases unmatched to any gene: 4. From germline, CDR1 is MNHNY and CDR2 SVGAGI (reference sequence).

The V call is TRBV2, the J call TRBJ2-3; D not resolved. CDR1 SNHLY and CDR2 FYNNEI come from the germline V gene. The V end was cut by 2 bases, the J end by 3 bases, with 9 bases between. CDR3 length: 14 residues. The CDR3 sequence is CASSELVRTDTQYF. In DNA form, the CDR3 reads TGTGCCAGCAGTGAACTAGTTCGAACAGATACGCAGTATTTT.

CDR3 in DNA: TGTGCCAGCTCACCATCTATGCCAGGAGCCTACACTGAAGCTTTCTTT. This codes for CASSPSMPGAYTEAFF. The V gene is TRBV18, the J gene TRBJ1-1; the D is unclear. Per the germline V gene, CDR1 is KGHSH and CDR2 is LQKENI. The V end was cut by 2 bases, the J end by 3 bases, with 16 bases between. The CDR3 runs 16 residues.

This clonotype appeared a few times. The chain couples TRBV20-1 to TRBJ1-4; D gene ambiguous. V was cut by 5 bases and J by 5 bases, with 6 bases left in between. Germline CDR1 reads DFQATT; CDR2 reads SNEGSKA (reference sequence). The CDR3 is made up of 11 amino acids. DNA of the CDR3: TGCAGTGCTGGACGGAATGAAAAACTGTTTTTT. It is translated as CSAGRNEKLFF.

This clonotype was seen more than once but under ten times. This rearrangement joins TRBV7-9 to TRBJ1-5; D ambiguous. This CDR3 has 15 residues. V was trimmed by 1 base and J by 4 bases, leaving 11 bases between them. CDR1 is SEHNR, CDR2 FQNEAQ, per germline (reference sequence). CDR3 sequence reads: CASSLDGSKNQPQHF. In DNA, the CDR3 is TGTGCCAGCAGCTTAGATGGCAGTAAGAATCAGCCCCAGCATTTT.

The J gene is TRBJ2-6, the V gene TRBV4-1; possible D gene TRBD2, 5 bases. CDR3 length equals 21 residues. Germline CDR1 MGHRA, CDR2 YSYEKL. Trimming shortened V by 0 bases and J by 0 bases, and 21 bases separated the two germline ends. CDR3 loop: CASSQDGLRQFVRSGANVLTF. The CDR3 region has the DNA TGCGCCAGCAGCCAAGATGGACTGCGGCAGTTCGTTCGCTCTGGGGCCAACGTCCTGACTTTC.

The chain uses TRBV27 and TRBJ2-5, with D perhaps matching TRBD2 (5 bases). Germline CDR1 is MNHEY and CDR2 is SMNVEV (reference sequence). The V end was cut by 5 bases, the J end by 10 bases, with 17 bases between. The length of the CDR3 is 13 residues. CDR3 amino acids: CASSPGGPEGQYF. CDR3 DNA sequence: TGTGCCAGCAGTCCCGGAGGCCCCGAGGGCCAGTACTTC.

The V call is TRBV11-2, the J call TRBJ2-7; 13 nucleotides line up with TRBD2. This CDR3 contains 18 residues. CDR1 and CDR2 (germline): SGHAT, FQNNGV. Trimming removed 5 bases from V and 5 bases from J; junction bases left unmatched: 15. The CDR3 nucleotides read TGTGCCAGCAGCCCTCCGGGACTAGCGGGGTCAAAAGTTGACGAGCAGTACTTC. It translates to CASSPPGLAGSKVDEQYF.

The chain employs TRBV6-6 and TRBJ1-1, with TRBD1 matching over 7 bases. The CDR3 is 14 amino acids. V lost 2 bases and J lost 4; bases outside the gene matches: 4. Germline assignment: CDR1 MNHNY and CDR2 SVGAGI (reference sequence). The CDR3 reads CASSYKGALTEAFF. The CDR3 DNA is TGTGCCAGCAGTTACAAGGGGGCTCTCACTGAAGCTTTCTTT.

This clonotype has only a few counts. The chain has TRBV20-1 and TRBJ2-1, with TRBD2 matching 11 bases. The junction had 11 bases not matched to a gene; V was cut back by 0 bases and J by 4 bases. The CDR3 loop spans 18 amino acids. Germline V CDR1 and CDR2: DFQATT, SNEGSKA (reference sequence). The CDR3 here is CSARDPSQASGRYNEQFF. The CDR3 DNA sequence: TGCAGTGCTAGAGACCCTTCTCAAGCTAGCGGGAGGTACAATGAGCAGTTCTTC.

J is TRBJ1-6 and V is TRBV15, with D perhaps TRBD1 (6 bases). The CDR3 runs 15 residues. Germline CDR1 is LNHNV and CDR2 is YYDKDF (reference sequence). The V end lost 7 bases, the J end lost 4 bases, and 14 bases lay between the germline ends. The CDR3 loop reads CATTDDGQYNSPLHF. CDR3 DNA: TGTGCCACCACCGACGACGGACAGTATAATTCACCCCTCCACTTT. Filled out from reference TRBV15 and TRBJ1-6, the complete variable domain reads DAMVIQNPRYQVTQFGKPVTLSCSQTLNHNVMYWYQQKSSQAPKLLFHYYDKDFNNEADTPDNFQSRRPNTSFCFLDIRSPGLGDTAMYLCATTDDGQYNSPLHFGNGTRLTVT.

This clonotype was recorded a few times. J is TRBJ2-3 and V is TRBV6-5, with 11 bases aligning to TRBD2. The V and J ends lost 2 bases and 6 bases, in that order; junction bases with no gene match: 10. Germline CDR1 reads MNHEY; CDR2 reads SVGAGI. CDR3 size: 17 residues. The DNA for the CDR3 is TGTGCCAGCAGTTACGTGCTAGCGGGAGGACAGCGGGATACGCAGTATTTT. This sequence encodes CASSYVLAGGQRDTQYF.

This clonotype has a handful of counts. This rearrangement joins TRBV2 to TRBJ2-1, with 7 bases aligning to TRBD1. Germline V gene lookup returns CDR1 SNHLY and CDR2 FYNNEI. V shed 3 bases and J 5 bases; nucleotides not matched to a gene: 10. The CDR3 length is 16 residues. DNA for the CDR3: TGTGCCAGCAGTGAGGTCCGGGCAGGGGGAAACAATGAGCAGTTCTTC. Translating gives CASSEVRAGGNNEQFF.

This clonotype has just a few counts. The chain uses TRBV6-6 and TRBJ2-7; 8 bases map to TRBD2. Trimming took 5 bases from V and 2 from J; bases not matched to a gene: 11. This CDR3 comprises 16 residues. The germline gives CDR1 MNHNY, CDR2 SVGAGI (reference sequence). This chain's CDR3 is CASSTIGSGTPYEQYF. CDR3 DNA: TGTGCCAGCAGTACCATTGGTAGCGGGACGCCCTACGAGCAGTACTTC.

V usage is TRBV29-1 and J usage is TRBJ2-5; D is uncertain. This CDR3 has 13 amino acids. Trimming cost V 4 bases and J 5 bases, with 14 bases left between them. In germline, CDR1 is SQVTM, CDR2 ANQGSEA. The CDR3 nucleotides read TGCAGCGTTGCGGTGTGGGGTTGGGAGACCCAGTACTTC. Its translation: CSVAVWGWETQYF.

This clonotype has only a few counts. This chain's CDR3 is CASSLDAGLGYTF. As DNA, the CDR3 is TGTGCCAGCAGCTTAGACGCAGGGCTAGGCTACACCTTC. The chain combines TRBV7-9 with TRBJ1-2, with D maybe TRBD1 (5 bases). CDR1 and CDR2 (germline): SEHNR, FQNEAQ (reference sequence). V was pared by 1 base and J by 8 bases, with 11 bases between. The CDR3 covers 13 residues.

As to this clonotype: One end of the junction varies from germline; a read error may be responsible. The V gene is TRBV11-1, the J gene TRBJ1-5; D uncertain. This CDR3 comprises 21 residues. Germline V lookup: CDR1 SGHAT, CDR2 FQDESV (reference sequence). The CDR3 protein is CTSSLYPFRGGLRDSNQPQHF. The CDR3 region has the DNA TGTACCAGCAGCTTATACCCATTTAGAGGTGGACTCCGGGATTCTAATCAGCCCCAGCATTTT.

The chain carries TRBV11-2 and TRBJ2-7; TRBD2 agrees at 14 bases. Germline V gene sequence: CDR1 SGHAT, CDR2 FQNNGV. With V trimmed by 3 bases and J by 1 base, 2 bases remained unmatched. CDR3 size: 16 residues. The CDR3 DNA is TGTGCCAGCAGCTTCGGACTAGCGGGGGGTTCCTACGAGCAGTACTTC. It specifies CASSFGLAGGSYEQYF.

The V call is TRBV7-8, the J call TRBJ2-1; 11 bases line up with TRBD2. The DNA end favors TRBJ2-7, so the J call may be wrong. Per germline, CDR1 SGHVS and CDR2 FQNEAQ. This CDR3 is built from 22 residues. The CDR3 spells CASSLAPRLAGGHSSSYNEQYF. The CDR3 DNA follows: TGTGCCAGCAGCTTAGCCCCGAGGCTAGCGGGAGGCCATTCGAGCTCCTACAATGAGCAGTACTTC.

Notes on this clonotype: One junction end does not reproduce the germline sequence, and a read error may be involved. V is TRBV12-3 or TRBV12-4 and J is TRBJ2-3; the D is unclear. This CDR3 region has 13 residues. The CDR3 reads CATSFDSTDTQYF. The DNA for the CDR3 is TGTGCCACCAGTTTCGATAGCACAGATACGCAGTATTTT.

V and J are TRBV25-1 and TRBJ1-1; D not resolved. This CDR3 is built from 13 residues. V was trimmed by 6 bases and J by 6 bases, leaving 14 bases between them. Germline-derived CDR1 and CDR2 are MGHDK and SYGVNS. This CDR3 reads CASSPGVRPEAFF. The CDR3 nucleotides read TGTGCCAGCAGCCCCGGAGTAAGGCCTGAAGCTTTCTTT.

The CDR3 reads CASSQVAGANVLTF. The CDR3 DNA follows: TGTGCCAGCAGCCAAGTTGCTGGGGCCAACGTCCTGACTTTC. The chain carries TRBV3-1 and TRBJ2-6; D is unclear. This CDR3 is built from 14 residues. CDR1 is LGHDT, CDR2 YNNKEL, per germline (reference sequence). The germline V and J ends were trimmed by 1 base and 2 bases, with 3 bases remaining between them. Looking up the rest from reference TRBV3-1 and TRBJ2-6 gives the full variable domain: DTAVSQTPKYLVTQMGNDKSIKCEQNLGHDTMYWYKQDSKKFLKIMFSYNNKELIINETVPNRFSPKSPDKAHLNLHINSLELGDSAVYFCASSQVAGANVLTFGAGSRLTVL.

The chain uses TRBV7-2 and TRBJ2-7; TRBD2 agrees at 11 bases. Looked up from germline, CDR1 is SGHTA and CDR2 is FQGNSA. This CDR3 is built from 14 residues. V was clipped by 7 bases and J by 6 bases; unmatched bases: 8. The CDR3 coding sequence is TGTGCCAGCATCATTACTAGCGGGGGCGTCGAGCAGTACTTC. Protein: CASIITSGGVEQYF. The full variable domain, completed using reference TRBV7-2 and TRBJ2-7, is GAGVSQSPSNKVTEKGKDVELRCDPISGHTALYWYRQSLGQGLEFLIYFQGNSAPDKSGLPSDRFSAERTGGSVSTLTIQRTQQEDSAVYLCASIITSGGVEQYFGPGTRLTVT.

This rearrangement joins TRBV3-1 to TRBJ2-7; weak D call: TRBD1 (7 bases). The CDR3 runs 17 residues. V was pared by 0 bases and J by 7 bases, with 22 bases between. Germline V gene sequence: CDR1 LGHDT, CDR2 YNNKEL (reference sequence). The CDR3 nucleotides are TGTGCCAGCAGCCAAGAGGGGGGACAGCTGATAAACAATGAGCAGTACTTC. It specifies CASSQEGGQLINNEQYF.

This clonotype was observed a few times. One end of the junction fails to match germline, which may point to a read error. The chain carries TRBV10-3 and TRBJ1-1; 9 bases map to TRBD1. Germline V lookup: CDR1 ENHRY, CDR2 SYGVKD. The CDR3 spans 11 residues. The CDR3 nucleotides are TGTGCCAGCAGTGCGGGACAGGGAGCTTTCTTT. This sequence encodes CASSAGQGAFF.

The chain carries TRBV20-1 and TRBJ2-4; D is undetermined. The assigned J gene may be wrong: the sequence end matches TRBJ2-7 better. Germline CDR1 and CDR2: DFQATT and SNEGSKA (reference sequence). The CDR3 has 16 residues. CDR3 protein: CSARDRRGAGNYEQYF. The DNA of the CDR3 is TGCAGTGCTAGAGATCGTAGAGGAGCAGGCAACTACGAGCAGTACTTC.

CDR3 loop: CASSIGTSGMVYEQYF. CDR3 sequence (DNA): TGTGCCAGCAGCATCGGGACTAGCGGGATGGTATACGAGCAGTACTTC. The chain joins TRBV7-9 to TRBJ2-7; TRBD2 agrees at 13 bases. J was trimmed by 4 bases and V by 5 bases; bases with no gene match: 8. This CDR3 has 16 residues. Germline values: CDR1 SEHNR, CDR2 FQNEAQ (reference sequence).

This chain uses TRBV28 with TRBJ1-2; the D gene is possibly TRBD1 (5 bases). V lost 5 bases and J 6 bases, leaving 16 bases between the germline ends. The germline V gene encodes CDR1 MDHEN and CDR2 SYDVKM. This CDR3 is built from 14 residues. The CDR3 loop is CASSRQPYRDGYTF. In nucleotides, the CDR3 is TGTGCCAGCAGTCGACAGCCCTATAGGGATGGCTACACCTTC.